This T cell receptor (beta chain) was captured by sequencing in a study of blood T cell repertoires in COVID-19. TCRdb's table, derived via immunoSEQ multiplex PCR, lists solely in-frame clones and lacks some. The data contain around 280,000 clones, approximately 86% of them seen just once; the ten biggest clones take up about 2.2%. The CDR3 totals 15 residues. J gave up 3 bases and V 1 base, and 3 bases lay outside the gene matches. Germline V gene lookup returns CDR1 MDHEN and CDR2 SYDVKM. Sequenced input: peripheral blood. The chain employs TRBV28 and TRBJ2-7; 10 bases are shared with TRBD1. This receptor was taken from a woman in her forties or fifties who had recovered from COVID-19. This CDR3 reads CASSLYRDRGYEQYF. CDR3 nucleotide sequence: TGTGCCAGCAGTTTATACCGGGACAGGGGCTACGAGCAGTACTTC.